The sequence of this TCR beta chain was determined in a study of CD8+CD57+ T cells in acquired aplastic anemia (dated by TCRdb to 2016 to 2018). Background on the whole study: On average, sorted CD4+ and CD8+ cells yielded about 3 ug of extracted DNA, with a range of roughly 0.18 to 30 ug. CD8+CD57+ expansion was defined as frequency above the mean frequency observed in healthy subjects.

Findings and caveats that apply to the study as a whole: CD8+ Simpson's diversity did not differ significantly between patients and healthy controls (P=0.060). Around 27 CD8+ CDR3 sequences were found in both patients and controls but appeared to be highly expressed in patients and within the immunodominant clones of the patients.

Comment on this clonotype: Its antigen is not yet known. At one end the junction does not follow the germline gene, possibly because of a read error.

The patients picked for sequencing were ones in whom flow cytometry had shown an expansion of CD8+CD57+ cells. Every patient had a diagnosis of severe acquired aplastic anemia based on International Study of Aplastic Anemia and Agranulocytosis and Camitta criteria. At the time blood was sampled, none of the patients had received any therapy. The study deep-sequenced TCR repertoires of sorted CD4+ and CD8+ blood T cells from severe aplastic anemia patients and healthy subjects. Patients were enrolled under clinicaltrials.gov protocols 00001620, 01623167, 00001397, 00071045, 00081523 and 00961064 in the USA. Ficoll-Paque density gradient centrifugation was used to isolate peripheral blood mononuclear cells. Before DNA was extracted, CD4+ and CD8+ T cells were sorted using either FACS or magnetic beads. The CDR3, cysteine through phenylalanine, is 16 amino acids long. Here the CDR3 DNA is all that survives: 48 bases in frame from base 1. Based on the germline V gene, the CDR1 and CDR2 sequences are LGHNA and YNFKEQ.

TCR beta VDJ combination and CDR3 sequence profiling used genomic DNA as the template. An Illumina HiSeq 2000 was used for TCR repertoire sequencing. The original pipeline was this. TRBV/TRBJ rearrangement plots, CDR3 size and DJ length profiles, and Simpson's diversity index were used to assess repertoires. The immunodominant clone was defined as the most abundant DNA sequence in deep sequencing data. CDR3 amino acid sequences were screened for sharing across subjects and compared with published repertoires and the VDJdb database. The public sequencing data were trimmed at Q25 with fastp and processed into clonotypes with MiXCR by TCRdb, which kept only in-frame beta chains. Every distinct CDR3 protein forms one entry, paired with its most common genes and DNA. It is TCRdb's table, rather than the study itself, that gives the V and J calls and clone size. A total of about half a million distinct CDR3 sequences appear in this sample, about a third of them only once. 0.82% of the sample belongs to the ten largest clones.

This sequence was found in a human donor with aplastic anemia. Recombination joined TRBV4-2 with TRBJ1-2; the D gene is perhaps TRBD1, from 5 matching bases. Sequencing was carried out using sorted CD4+, CD8+, or CD8+CD57+ T cells (not recorded which) from PBMCs. The CDR3 region reads CASSQVTGTEDYGHTF. The nucleotide sequence is given as TGTGCCAGCAGCCAAGTAACAGGCACAGAGGACTATGGCCACACCTTC.